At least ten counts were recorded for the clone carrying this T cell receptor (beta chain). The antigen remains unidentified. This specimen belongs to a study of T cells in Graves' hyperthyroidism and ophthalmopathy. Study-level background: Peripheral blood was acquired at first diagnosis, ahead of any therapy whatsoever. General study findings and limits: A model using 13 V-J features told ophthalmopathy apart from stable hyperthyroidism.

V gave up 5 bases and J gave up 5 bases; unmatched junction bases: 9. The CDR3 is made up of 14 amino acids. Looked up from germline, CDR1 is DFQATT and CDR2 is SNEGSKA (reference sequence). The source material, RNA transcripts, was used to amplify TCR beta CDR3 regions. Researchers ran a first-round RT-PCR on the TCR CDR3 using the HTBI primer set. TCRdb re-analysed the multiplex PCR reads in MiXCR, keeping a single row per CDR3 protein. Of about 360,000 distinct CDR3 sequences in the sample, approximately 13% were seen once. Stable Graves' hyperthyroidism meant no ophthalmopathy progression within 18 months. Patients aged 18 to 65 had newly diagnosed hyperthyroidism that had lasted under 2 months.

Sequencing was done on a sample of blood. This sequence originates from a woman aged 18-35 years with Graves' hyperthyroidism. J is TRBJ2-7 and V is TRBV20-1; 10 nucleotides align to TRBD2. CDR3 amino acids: CSAGTGTSADEQYF. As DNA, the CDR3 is TGCAGTGCTGGAACCGGGACTAGCGCAGACGAGCAGTACTTC.